One sample yielded the 12 T cell receptor beta chains listed below, sequenced in a study of immune reconstitution after stem cell transplant in scleroderma. TCRdb fed the RT-PCR reads into MiXCR, producing one record per CDR3 protein. Here the sample spans about 5,600 distinct CDR3 sequences, roughly 8% being singletons. The specimen was obtained before or after autologous hematopoietic stem cell transplantation (not recorded which). The source is a male donor with systemic sclerosis.

Within the sample, this clonotype is medium-sized. The chain joins TRBV5-1 to TRBJ1-1; no reliable D call. With 3 bases removed from V and 3 bases from J, the gap between germline ends came to 9 bases. Germline V gene data show CDR1 as SGHRS and CDR2 as YFSETQ. The CDR3 loop spans 13 amino acids. The CDR3 loop reads CASSSHRDTEAFF. The CDR3 nucleotides read TGCGCCAGCAGCTCACACCGGGACACTGAAGCTTTCTTT.

The V call is TRBV7-2, the J call TRBJ2-7, with 10 bases lining up with TRBD2. CDR3 length: 16 amino acids. Germline CDR1 and CDR2: SGHTA and FQGNSA. The junction had 9 bases not matched to a gene; V was cut back by 5 bases and J by 2 bases. CDR3 sequence reads: CASSPGPSGGTYEQYF. Here the CDR3 DNA reads TGTGCCAGCAGCCCCGGGCCTAGCGGGGGCACCTACGAGCAGTACTTC.

This clonotype was seen only a few times. V usage is TRBV5-1 and J usage is TRBJ2-7, with 11 bases fitting TRBD2. Germline CDR1 and CDR2: SGHRS and YFSETQ. The CDR3 has 14 residues. The V and J ends lost 0 bases and 5 bases, in that order; junction bases with no gene match: 1. The CDR3 spells CASSLVAGGDEQYF. The CDR3, as DNA: TGCGCCAGCAGCTTGGTAGCGGGAGGGGACGAGCAGTACTTC.

This clonotype was counted only a few times. The CDR3 coding sequence is TGCGCCAGCAGCTTGGGACCCCACAATGAGCAGTTCTTC. This gives the protein CASSLGPHNEQFF. This sequence joins TRBV5-1 and TRBJ2-1; D unclear. V lost 0 bases and J 5 bases, leaving 6 bases between the germline ends. From germline, CDR1 is SGHRS and CDR2 YFSETQ. The CDR3 totals 13 residues.

This clonotype ranks as medium-sized (0.01 to 0.1%). The chain recombines TRBV20-1 with TRBJ1-5; 8 bases are a match to TRBD1. Germline CDR1 is DFQATT and CDR2 is SNEGSKA (reference sequence). The CDR3 spans 15 residues. The J segment lost 5 bases and the V segment lost 1 base, leaving 7 bases of the junction unmatched. The CDR3 is CSARVQGALHQPQHF. Here the CDR3 DNA reads TGCAGTGCTAGAGTTCAGGGGGCTCTCCATCAGCCCCAGCATTTT.

This clonotype is medium-sized. The CDR3 region is CATRGQYF. The CDR3 DNA is TGTGCCACCCGCGGGCAGTACTTC. The chain carries TRBV6-1 and TRBJ2-7; D remains unclear. The germline gives CDR1 MNHNS, CDR2 SASEGT. This CDR3 is 8 amino acids long. The V end lost 10 bases, the J end lost 9 bases, and 7 bases lay between the germline ends.

This clonotype has just a few counts. The chain has TRBV10-3 and TRBJ1-4, with 7 bases matching TRBD1. Germline assignment: CDR1 ENHRY and CDR2 SYGVKD. V was pared by 3 bases and J by 5 bases, with 9 bases of the junction left unmatched. CDR3 length equals 16 residues. The CDR3 DNA is TGTGCCATCAGTGACTACGACGACAGGGCCAATGAAAAACTGTTTTTT. Protein product: CAISDYDDRANEKLFF.

This clonotype is judged medium-sized. This chain connects TRBV5-5 to TRBJ2-5; 9 bases are a match to TRBD1. This CDR3 comprises 17 residues. From germline, CDR1 is SGHKS and CDR2 YYEKEE (reference sequence). Trimming removed 3 bases from V and 0 bases from J; junction bases left unmatched: 9. CDR3 DNA sequence: TGTGCCAGCAGCTCAACAGGGACAGGGTTGTACCAAGAGACCCAGTACTTC. This codes for CASSSTGTGLYQETQYF.

This clonotype has only a few counts. The genes are TRBV28 and TRBJ2-5; unclear D gene. Germline V gene lookup returns CDR1 MDHEN and CDR2 SYDVKM. The CDR3 covers 13 residues. Trimming pared 2 bases from V and 2 bases from J, leaving 6 bases between. Here the CDR3 reads CASSLGLQETQYF. The DNA for the CDR3 is TGTGCCAGCAGTTTAGGGTTGCAAGAGACCCAGTACTTC.

This clonotype was detected only a few times. The chain uses TRBV7-3 and TRBJ2-3, with D perhaps being TRBD1 or TRBD2 (5 bases each). The CDR3 contains 14 residues. Germline CDR1 SGHTA, CDR2 FQGTGA. V lost 0 bases, J lost 4 bases, and 8 bases lay in between. The CDR3 sequence is CASSLTGVADTQYF. CDR3 DNA sequence: TGTGCCAGCAGCTTAACGGGGGTTGCAGATACGCAGTATTTT.

By share, this clonotype counts as medium-sized. The chain employs TRBV5-1 and TRBJ1-1, with D maybe TRBD1 (6 bases). V was pared by 6 bases and J by 0 bases, with 12 bases between. CDR1 SGHRS and CDR2 YFSETQ come from the germline V gene. This CDR3 is built from 14 residues. CDR3 DNA sequence: TGCGCCAGCAAGGGGGGTACCATGAACACTGAAGCTTTCTTT. Translated, it gives CASKGGTMNTEAFF.

This clonotype was counted a few times. The V call is TRBV7-7, the J call TRBJ2-5; 14 bases map to TRBD2. The CDR3 covers 15 residues. With 5 bases clipped from V and 5 bases from J, the junction kept 4 bases outside the gene matches. Germline V lookup: CDR1 SSHAT, CDR2 FNYEAQ (reference sequence). The CDR3 bases are TGTGCCAGCAGCCAGGGACTAGCGGGAGTGGAGACCCAGTACTTC. It is translated as CASSQGLAGVETQYF.